The clone carrying this T cell receptor (beta chain) turned up a few times. The antigen is undetermined. CDR1 is SEHNR, CDR2 FQNEAQ, per germline (reference sequence). CDR3 length: 15 amino acids. J lost 4 bases, V lost 3 bases, and 6 bases had no gene match. TCRdb ran MiXCR on the 5' RACE reads and lists one entry per CDR3 protein. Of hundreds of thousands of distinct CDR3 sequences listed, roughly 8.6% are singletons. The sample comes from a study of identical twins. General observations from the study: Carriage of fewer insertions was seen in abundant cord blood beta clonotypes, whereas memory repertoires showed none. The study based its conclusions on cross-sectional statistical analysis and did not follow the same donors. Weaker excess twin sharing was seen among beta out-of-frame sequences.

The same sample was also used in a study of yellow fever vaccine responses in identical twins. As that report states: Reportedly, the response of twins' T cells to the vaccine seemed partly convergent, partly personalized.

The source material was CD8+ T cells sorted from blood. This chain joins TRBV7-9 and TRBJ1-5, with 7 bases lining up with TRBD1. This receptor was identified in a woman between 18 and 30 years old in good health. CDR3 region: CASSFDREINQPQHF. CDR3 sequence (DNA): TGTGCCAGCAGCTTTGACAGGGAAATAAATCAGCCCCAGCATTTT.